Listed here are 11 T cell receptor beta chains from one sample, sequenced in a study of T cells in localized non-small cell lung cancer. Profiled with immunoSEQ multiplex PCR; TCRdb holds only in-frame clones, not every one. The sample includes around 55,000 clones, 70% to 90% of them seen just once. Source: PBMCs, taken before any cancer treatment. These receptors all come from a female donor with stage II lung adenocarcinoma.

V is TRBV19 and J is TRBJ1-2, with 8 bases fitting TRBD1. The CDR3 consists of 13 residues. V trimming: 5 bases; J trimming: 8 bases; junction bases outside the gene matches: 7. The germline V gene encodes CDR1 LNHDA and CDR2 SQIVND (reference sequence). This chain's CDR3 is CASSEGRGQGYTF. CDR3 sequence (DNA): TGTGCCAGTAGTGAGGGCAGGGGGCAAGGCTACACCTTC.

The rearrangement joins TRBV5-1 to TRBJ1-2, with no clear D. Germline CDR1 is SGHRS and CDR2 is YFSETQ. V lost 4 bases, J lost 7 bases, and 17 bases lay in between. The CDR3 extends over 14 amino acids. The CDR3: CASSAHGAGFGYTF. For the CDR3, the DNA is TGCGCCAGCAGCGCCCATGGTGCCGGCTTTGGCTACACCTTC.

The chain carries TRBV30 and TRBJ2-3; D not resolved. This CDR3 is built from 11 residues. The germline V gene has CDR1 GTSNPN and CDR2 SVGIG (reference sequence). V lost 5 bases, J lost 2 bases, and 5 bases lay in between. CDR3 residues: CAWENTDTQYF. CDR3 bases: TGTGCCTGGGAGAACACAGATACGCAGTATTTT.

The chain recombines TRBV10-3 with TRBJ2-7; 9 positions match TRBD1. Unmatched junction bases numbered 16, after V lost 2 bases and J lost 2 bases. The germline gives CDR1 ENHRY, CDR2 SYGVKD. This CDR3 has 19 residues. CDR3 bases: TGTGCCATCAGTGAGGTTCCGGGACAGGGTTCGGGGGCCACCTACGAGCAGTACTTC. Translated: CAISEVPGQGSGATYEQYF.

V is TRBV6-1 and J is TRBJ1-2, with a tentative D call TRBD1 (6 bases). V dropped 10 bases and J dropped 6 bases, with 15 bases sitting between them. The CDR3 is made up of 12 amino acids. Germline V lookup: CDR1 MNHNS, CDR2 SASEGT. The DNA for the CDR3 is TGTGCCATATTCGGAGGGGGAGATGGCTACACCTTC. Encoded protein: CAIFGGGDGYTF.

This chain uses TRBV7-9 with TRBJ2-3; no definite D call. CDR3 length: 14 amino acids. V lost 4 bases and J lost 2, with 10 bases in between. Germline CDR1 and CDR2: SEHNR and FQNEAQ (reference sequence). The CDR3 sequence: CASSSVFSTDTQYF. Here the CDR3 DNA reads TGTGCCAGCAGCTCCGTTTTCTCCACAGATACGCAGTATTTT. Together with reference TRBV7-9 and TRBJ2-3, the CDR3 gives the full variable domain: DTGVSQNPRHKITKRGQNVTFRCDPISEHNRLYWYRQTLGQGPEFLTYFQNEAQLEKSRLLSDRFSAERPKGSFSTLEIQRTEQGDSAMYLCASSSVFSTDTQYFGPGTRLTVL.

The CDR3 nucleotides read TGTGCCAGCGGTTCCTTCCGCGCCAAAAACATTCAGTACTTC. This encodes CASGSFRAKNIQYF. The J gene is TRBJ2-4, the V gene TRBV27; D unresolved. This CDR3 contains 14 residues. Trimming left V 8 bases short and J 1 base short, with 12 bases between. CDR1 is MNHEY and CDR2 is SMNVEV in the germline V gene (reference sequence).

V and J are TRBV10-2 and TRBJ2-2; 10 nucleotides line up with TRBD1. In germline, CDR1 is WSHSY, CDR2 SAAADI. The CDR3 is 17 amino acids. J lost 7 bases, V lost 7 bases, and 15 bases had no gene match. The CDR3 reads CASTLWTGGNIVGELFF. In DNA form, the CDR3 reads TGCGCCAGCACCCTCTGGACAGGGGGGAATATAGTCGGGGAGCTGTTTTTT.

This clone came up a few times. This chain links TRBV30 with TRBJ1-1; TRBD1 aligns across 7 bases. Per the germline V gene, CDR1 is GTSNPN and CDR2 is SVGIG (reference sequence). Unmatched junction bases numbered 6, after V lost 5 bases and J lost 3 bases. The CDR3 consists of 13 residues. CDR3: CAWGGQSDTEAFF. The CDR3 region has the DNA TGTGCCTGGGGGGGACAGTCAGACACTGAAGCTTTCTTT.

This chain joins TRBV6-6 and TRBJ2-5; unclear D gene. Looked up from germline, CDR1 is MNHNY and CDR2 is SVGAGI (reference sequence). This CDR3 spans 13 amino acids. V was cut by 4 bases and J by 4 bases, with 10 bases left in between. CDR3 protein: CASSFGTIETQYF. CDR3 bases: TGTGCCAGCAGTTTCGGCACCATAGAGACCCAGTACTTC.

CDR3 coding DNA: TGTGCCAGCAGCACCGGGACGGCTTCTATGAACACTGAAGCTTTCTTT. Translated: CASSTGTASMNTEAFF. V usage is TRBV5-4 and J usage is TRBJ1-1, with TRBD1 as a possible D gene (5 bases). CDR1 is SGHNT and CDR2 is YYREEE in the germline V gene (reference sequence). This CDR3 contains 16 residues. Between the trimmed V and J ends, which lost 4 bases and 0 bases, there was a span of 16 bases.